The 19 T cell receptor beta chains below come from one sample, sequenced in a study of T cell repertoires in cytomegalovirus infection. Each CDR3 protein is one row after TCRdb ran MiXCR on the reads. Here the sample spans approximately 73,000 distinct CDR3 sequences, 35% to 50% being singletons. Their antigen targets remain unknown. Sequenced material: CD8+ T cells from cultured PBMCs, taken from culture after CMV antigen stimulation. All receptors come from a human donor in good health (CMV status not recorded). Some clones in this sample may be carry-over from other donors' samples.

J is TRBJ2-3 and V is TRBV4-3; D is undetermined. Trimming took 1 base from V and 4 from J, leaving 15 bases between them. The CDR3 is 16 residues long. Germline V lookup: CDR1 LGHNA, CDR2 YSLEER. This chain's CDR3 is CASSQVQAFGADTQYF. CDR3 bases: TGCGCCAGCAGCCAAGTGCAAGCGTTTGGGGCAGATACGCAGTATTTT.

The CDR3 region is CASSFGGTHNEQFF. DNA of the CDR3: TGTGCCAGCAGTTTCGGGGGGACACACAATGAGCAGTTCTTC. The V and J genes are TRBV12-3 or TRBV12-4 and TRBJ2-1; D might be TRBD2 (7 bases). Trimming left V 3 bases short and J 5 bases short, with 11 bases between. The CDR3 spans 14 residues.

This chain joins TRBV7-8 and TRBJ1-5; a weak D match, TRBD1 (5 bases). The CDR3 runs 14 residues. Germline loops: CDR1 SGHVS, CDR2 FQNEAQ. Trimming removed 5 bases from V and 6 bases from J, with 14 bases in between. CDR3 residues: CASSQGFGGQPQHF. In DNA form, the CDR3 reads TGTGCCAGCAGCCAAGGTTTCGGGGGTCAGCCCCAGCATTTT.

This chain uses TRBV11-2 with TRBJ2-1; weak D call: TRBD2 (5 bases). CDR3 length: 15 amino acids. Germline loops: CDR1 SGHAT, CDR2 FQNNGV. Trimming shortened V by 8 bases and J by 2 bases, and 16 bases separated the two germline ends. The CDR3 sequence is CASDFRGSAYNEQFF. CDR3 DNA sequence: TGTGCCAGCGATTTTCGGGGAAGTGCCTACAATGAGCAGTTCTTC.

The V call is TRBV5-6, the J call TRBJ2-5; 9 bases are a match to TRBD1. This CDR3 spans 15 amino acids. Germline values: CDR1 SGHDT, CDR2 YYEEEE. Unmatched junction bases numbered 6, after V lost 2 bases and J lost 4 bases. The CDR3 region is CASSFSPTGGETQYF. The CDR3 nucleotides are TGTGCCAGCAGCTTCTCGCCGACAGGGGGAGAGACCCAGTACTTC.

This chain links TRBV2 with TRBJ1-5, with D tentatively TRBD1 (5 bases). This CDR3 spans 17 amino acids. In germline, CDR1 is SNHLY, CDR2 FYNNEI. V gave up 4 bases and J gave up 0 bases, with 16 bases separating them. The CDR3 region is CASSVLQEDYSNQPQHF. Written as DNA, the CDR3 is TGTGCCAGCAGTGTTCTACAGGAGGATTATAGCAATCAGCCCCAGCATTTT.

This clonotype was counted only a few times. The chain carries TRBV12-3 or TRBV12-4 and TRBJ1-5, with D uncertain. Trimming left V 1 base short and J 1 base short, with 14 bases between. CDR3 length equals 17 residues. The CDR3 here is CASSLGEAVLSNQPQHF. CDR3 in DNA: TGTGCCAGCAGTTTAGGGGAGGCCGTTTTGAGCAATCAGCCCCAGCATTTT.

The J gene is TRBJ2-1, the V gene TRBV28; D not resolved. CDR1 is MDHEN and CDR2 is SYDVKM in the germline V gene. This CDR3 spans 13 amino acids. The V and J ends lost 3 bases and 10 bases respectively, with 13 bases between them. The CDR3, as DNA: TGTGCCAGCAGTTTCGACACGATAGGGGAGCAGTTCTTC. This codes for CASSFDTIGEQFF.

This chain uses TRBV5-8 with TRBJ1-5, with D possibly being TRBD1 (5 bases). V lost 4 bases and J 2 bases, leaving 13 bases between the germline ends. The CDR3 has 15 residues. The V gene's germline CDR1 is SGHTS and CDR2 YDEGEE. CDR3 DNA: TGTGCCAGCAGCACGGACACGGTGGGCAATCAGCCCCAGCATTTT. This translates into CASSTDTVGNQPQHF. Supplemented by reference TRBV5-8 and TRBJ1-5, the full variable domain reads EAGVTQSPTHLIKTRGQQATLRCSPISGHTSVYWYQQALGLGLQFLLWYDEGEERNRGNFPPRFSGRQFPNYSSELNVNALELEDSALYLCASSTDTVGNQPQHFGDGTRLSIL.

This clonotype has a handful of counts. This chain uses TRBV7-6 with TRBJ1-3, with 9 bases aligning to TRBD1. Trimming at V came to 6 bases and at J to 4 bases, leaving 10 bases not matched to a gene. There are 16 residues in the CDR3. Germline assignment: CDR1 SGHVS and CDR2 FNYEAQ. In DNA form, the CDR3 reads TGTGCCAGCAGTACAGGGGGCTCCTACAAGGGAAACACCATATATTTT. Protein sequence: CASSTGGSYKGNTIYF.

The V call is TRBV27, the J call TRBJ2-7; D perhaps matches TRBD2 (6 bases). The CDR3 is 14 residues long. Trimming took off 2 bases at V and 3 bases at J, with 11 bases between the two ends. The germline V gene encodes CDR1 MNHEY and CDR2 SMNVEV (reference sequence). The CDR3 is CASSLNSGGYEQYF. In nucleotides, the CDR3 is TGTGCCAGCAGTTTAAATAGCGGCGGCTACGAGCAGTACTTC.

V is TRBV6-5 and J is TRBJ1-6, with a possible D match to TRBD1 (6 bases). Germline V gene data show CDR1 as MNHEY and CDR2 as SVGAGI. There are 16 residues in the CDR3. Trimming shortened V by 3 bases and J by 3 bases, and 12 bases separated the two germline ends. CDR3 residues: CASSYSQGFYNSPLHF. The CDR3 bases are TGTGCCAGCAGTTATTCACAGGGATTCTATAATTCACCCCTCCACTTT.

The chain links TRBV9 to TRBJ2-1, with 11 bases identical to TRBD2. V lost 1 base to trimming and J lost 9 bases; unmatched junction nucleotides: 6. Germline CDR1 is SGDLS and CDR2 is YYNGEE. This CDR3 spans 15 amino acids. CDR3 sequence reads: CASSVWASGGSEQFF. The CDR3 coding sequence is TGTGCCAGCAGCGTATGGGCTAGCGGGGGGAGTGAGCAGTTCTTC.

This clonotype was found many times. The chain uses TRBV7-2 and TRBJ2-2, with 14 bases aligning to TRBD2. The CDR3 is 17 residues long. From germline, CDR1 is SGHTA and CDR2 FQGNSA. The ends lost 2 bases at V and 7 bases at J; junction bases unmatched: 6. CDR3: CASSLRLAGGPNGELFF. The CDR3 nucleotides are TGTGCCAGCAGCTTAAGACTAGCGGGGGGGCCGAACGGGGAGCTGTTTTTT.

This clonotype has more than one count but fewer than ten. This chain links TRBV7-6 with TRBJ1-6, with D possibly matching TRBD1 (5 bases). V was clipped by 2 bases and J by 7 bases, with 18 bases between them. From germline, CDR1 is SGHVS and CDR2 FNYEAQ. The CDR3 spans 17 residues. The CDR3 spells CASSLKGTPTGNSPLHF. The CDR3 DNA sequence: TGTGCCAGCAGCTTAAAGGGGACTCCCACGGGAAATTCACCCCTCCACTTT.

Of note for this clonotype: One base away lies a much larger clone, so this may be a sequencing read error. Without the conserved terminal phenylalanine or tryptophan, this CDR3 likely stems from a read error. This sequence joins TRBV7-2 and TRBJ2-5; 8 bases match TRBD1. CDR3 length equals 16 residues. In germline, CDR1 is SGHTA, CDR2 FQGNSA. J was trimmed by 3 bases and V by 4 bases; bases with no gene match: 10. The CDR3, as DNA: TGTGCCAGCAGCTGGAACCCGGGACAGGCTAAAGAGACCCAGTACTTA. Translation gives CASSWNPGQAKETQYL.

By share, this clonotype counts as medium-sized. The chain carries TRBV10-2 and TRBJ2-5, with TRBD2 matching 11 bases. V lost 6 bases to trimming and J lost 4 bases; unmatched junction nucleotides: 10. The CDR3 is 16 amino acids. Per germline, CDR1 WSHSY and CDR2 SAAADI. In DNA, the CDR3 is TGCGCCAGCAGAGGGCCTAGCGGGGGGCCGGGAGAGACCCAGTACTTC. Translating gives CASRGPSGGPGETQYF.

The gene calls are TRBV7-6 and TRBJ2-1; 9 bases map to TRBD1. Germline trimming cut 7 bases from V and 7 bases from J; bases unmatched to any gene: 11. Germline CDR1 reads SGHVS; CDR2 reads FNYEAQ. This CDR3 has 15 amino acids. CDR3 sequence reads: CASTSQGQGRNEQFF. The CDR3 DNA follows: TGTGCCAGCACCTCCCAGGGACAGGGAAGGAATGAGCAGTTCTTC.

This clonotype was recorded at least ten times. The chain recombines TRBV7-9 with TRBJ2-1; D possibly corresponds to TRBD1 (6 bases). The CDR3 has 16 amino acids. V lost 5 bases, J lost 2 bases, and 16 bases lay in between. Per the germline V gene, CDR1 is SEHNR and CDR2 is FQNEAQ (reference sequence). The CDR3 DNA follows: TGTGCCAGCAGCGACACAGGGAAATCGACCTACAATGAGCAGTTCTTC. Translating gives CASSDTGKSTYNEQFF.